Reported below is one TCR beta chain. This CDR3 region has 14 residues. Trimming left V 5 bases short and J 3 bases short, with 14 bases between. Germline V lookup: CDR1 SGHVS, CDR2 FQNEAQ. This record belongs to a study of tumor-infiltrating lymphocytes in oesophageal squamous cell carcinoma. TCRdb passed the PCR reads through MiXCR, listing each CDR3 protein once. The data contain about 15,000 distinct CDR3 sequences, 46% of them singletons. The receptor's source is a male donor with esophageal squamous cell carcinoma. The sequenced material came from blood. J is TRBJ2-7 and V is TRBV7-8; D might be TRBD1 (5 bases). CDR3 bases: TGTGCCAGCAGCCCTACAGGTTTCTACTACGAGCAGTACTTC. Its protein is CASSPTGFYYEQYF.